This T cell receptor (beta chain) was identified during a study of OX40 agonist ivuxolimab in advanced cancers. With regard to the full study: The costimulatory receptor OX40 (CD134) was targeted by ivuxolimab, a fully human IgG2 agonistic monoclonal antibody. Intravenous ivuxolimab was administered to patients every 2 weeks at six dose levels: 0.01, 0.1, 0.3, 1.5, 3 and 10 mg/kg. Of the approximately 53 patients in dose escalation, 19 had hepatocellular carcinoma, approximately 15 had melanoma, 9 had renal cell carcinoma and 9 had head and neck cancer. In the dose-escalation cohort, roughly 80% of patients were male, and the mean age was roughly 60 years, with a range of about 20 to 79. Prior anti-PD-1, anti-PD-L1 or anti-CTLA-4 therapy was permitted, and checkpoint inhibitors had been received by roughly 40% of dose-escalation patients. Partial responses occurred in three dose-escalation patients, of whom one had hepatocellular carcinoma and two had cutaneous melanoma. Peripheral TCRbeta sequencing was intended to test whether TCR sequence diversity was altered and clonal T-cell expansion was caused by ivuxolimab. The paper covers the monotherapy dose-escalation part of the phase I ivuxolimab trial, which included N ≈ 54 patients.

V and J are truncated by 5 bases and 5 bases respectively, leaving an intervening sequence of 15 bases. The germline V gene gives CDR1 as SNHLY and CDR2 as FYNNEI. The CDR3 numbers 14 residues from cysteine through phenylalanine. The retained sequence is limited to the CDR3, 42 bases, with the frame set at the first base. For sequencing of the TCRbeta CDR3 region, genomic DNA was extracted from the sorted cells. TCRbeta CDR3 regions were sequenced using the immunoSEQ Assay. Here the immuneACCESS table is served through TCRdb, limited to in-frame sequences with V and J called. Missing clones are a known gap in these copies; in checked studies unresolved V genes cover under half, and the rest lacks a known reason. The sample has 30,000 to 40,000 clones on record, roughly 72% of them singletons. The top ten constitute around 25% of the sample. Findings and caveats that apply to the study as a whole: In partial responders in the 0.1-3.0 mg/kg groups, normalized peripheral clonal expansion was found to be among the lowest, especially among CD8+ T cells. On average, CD8+ T cells showed more expanded clones than CD4+ T cells after ivuxolimab. At doses of 0.1 to 3.0 mg/kg, clonal expansion of both CD4+ and CD8+ blood T cells was observed from baseline to week 6. The antigen specificity of the peripheral T cells that underwent clonal expansion was not determined. Low levels of normalized T-cell clonal expansion were also seen in some patients who did not respond.

On this clone itself: Its antigen specificity is not known. Nothing much larger sits one base from this clone, and base qualities are not available.

The trial excluded patients who had a history of autoimmune disease or were on systemic immunosuppression. Peripheral blood for TCR sequencing was collected from all dose cohorts at baseline, on cycle 4 day 1, and on cycle 7 day 1. Samples were obtained from an open-label, multicenter, first-in-human phase I dose-escalation trial of ivuxolimab. Adults with locally advanced or metastatic melanoma, renal cell carcinoma, hepatocellular carcinoma or head and neck squamous cell carcinoma were enrolled in the trial. Before TCR sequencing, CD4+ T cells and CD8+ T cells were sorted from peripheral blood as separate populations.

The sequencing here drew on CD4+ or CD8+ T cells sorted from blood, taken in a trial of the OX40 agonist ivuxolimab. The chain is assembled from TRBV2 and TRBJ1-1; the D gene is unclear. This sequence originates from an adult with an advanced solid tumor such as melanoma, head and neck, liver or kidney cancer. The DNA sequence is given as TGTGCCAGCAGTTTTCTAGCGAGGCGAACTGAAGCTTTCTTT. It is translated as CASSFLARRTEAFF.